The 26 T cell receptor beta chains below were found in one sample sequenced in a study of blood T cell repertoires in COVID-19 (dated by TCRdb to 2018 to 2020). Libraries were prepared through the immunoSEQ multiplex PCR assay. This is the immuneACCESS table as TCRdb keeps it, with only in-frame sequences that have V and J called. A part of the clones is gone; compared with another copy, unresolved V genes explain less than half, and the rest is unexplained. This sample gives approximately 250,000 clones in total; around nine tenths of them show up just once. The biggest ten clones account for under 2.5% of the sample. The specimen sequenced was PBMCs or T cells enriched from blood (not recorded which). The origin of the receptors is an older woman in a cohort exposed to, infected with or recovered from COVID-19 (not recorded which).

The rearrangement joins TRBV6-5 to TRBJ2-7, with 11 bases aligning to TRBD1. This CDR3 contains 15 residues. The J segment lost 5 bases and the V segment lost 7 bases, leaving 10 bases of the junction unmatched. Germline V gives CDR1 MNHEY, CDR2 SVGAGI. The CDR3 loop is CASTPGGQGGNEQYF. CDR3 in DNA: TGTGCCAGCACCCCAGGGGGACAGGGGGGAAACGAGCAGTACTTC.

This chain uses TRBV24-1 with TRBJ2-1; 16 bases agree with TRBD2. The germline V gene has CDR1 KGHDR and CDR2 SFDVKD. The CDR3 length is 21 residues. The V and J ends lost 3 bases and 0 bases, in that order; junction bases with no gene match: 10. As DNA, the CDR3 is TGTGCCACCAGTGATCCCGGGACTAGCGGGAGGGCCGGGAGCTCCTACAATGAGCAGTTCTTC. It codes for CATSDPGTSGRAGSSYNEQFF.

The chain is built from TRBV7-3 and TRBJ2-1; TRBD1 matches at 8 bases. This CDR3 spans 17 amino acids. The junction had 12 bases not matched to a gene; V was cut back by 1 base and J by 7 bases. The V gene's germline CDR1 is SGHTA and CDR2 FQGTGA. The CDR3 bases are TGTGCCAGCAGCTTAAGCAAATTCTCAGGGGGCCTAAATGAGCAGTTCTTC. Its protein product is CASSLSKFSGGLNEQFF.

This chain connects TRBV7-9 to TRBJ2-7, with 7 positions matching TRBD2. Trimming at V came to 5 bases and at J to 2 bases, leaving 6 bases not matched to a gene. Germline assignment: CDR1 SEHNR and CDR2 FQNEAQ (reference sequence). The CDR3 length is 14 residues. The CDR3 sequence: CASSHGLETYEQYF. In nucleotides, the CDR3 is TGTGCCAGCAGCCACGGACTAGAAACCTACGAGCAGTACTTC.

This clone was recorded only once. The CDR3 is CASSQGTGVVGYTF. In DNA form, the CDR3 reads TGCGCCAGCAGCCAAGGCACAGGGGTGGTTGGCTACACCTTC. The chain recombines TRBV4-1 with TRBJ1-2, with TRBD1 identical over 7 bases. CDR3 size: 14 residues. V lost 1 base and J lost 7; bases outside the gene matches: 6. Germline CDR1 MGHRA, CDR2 YSYEKL.

The V gene is TRBV28, the J gene TRBJ1-4; possible D gene TRBD1, 6 bases. The V gene lost 2 bases and the J gene lost 0 bases, with 10 bases spanning the gap. Germline V gene data show CDR1 as MDHEN and CDR2 as SYDVKM. The CDR3 has 16 residues. CDR3 sequence (DNA): TGTGCCAGCAGTTTAGACACAGGGACAACTAATGAAAAACTGTTTTTT. It is translated as CASSLDTGTTNEKLFF.

As concerns this clone: This CDR3 is also generated by other DNA sequences in the sample. This chain joins TRBV7-3 and TRBJ1-1; 7 nucleotides match TRBD1. CDR3 size: 14 residues. With V trimmed by 5 bases and J by 1 base, 4 bases remained unmatched. The germline CDR1 and CDR2 sequences are SGHTA and FQGTGA. CDR3 sequence: CASSLDRSNTEAFF. In DNA form, the CDR3 reads TGTGCCAGCAGCCTGGACAGGTCGAACACTGAAGCTTTCTTT.

J is TRBJ1-2 and V is TRBV19, with TRBD1 identical over 9 bases. CDR1 is LNHDA, CDR2 SQIVND, per germline (reference sequence). Unmatched junction bases numbered 6, after V lost 5 bases and J lost 8 bases. The CDR3 loop spans 13 amino acids. The CDR3, as DNA: TGTGCCAGTAGTGCGGACAGGGGCGGGGGCTACACCTTC. This codes for CASSADRGGGYTF.

The J gene is TRBJ2-1, the V gene TRBV7-6, with a possible D match to TRBD1 (6 bases). The CDR3 has 17 amino acids. Between the trimmed V and J ends, which lost 2 bases and 0 bases, there was a span of 14 bases. Germline V gene data show CDR1 as SGHVS and CDR2 as FNYEAQ. The CDR3 here is CASSLYREQGSYNEQFF. For the CDR3, the DNA is TGTGCCAGCAGCTTATATAGGGAACAGGGCTCCTACAATGAGCAGTTCTTC.

The genes are TRBV3-1 (or the pseudogene TRBV3-2) and TRBJ2-2, with D tentatively TRBD2 (6 bases). Deletions cut 10 bases from V and 6 bases from J, with 15 bases between. CDR1 is LGHDT, CDR2 YNNKEL, per germline (reference sequence). The CDR3 extends over 13 amino acids. The DNA of the CDR3 is TGTGCCACTTCCTCAACTAGCTCCGGGGAGCTGTTTTTT. Amino acids: CATSSTSSGELFF.

Only one count was recorded for this clone. The V call is TRBV4-3, the J call TRBJ2-2; D is undetermined. The CDR3 covers 13 residues. Germline V gene lookup returns CDR1 LGHNA and CDR2 YSLEER. V shed 4 bases and J shed 4 bases, with 7 bases lying between them. The CDR3 nucleotides read TGCGCCAGCAGCCTCGTCAGCACCGGGGAGCTGTTTTTT. It yields the protein CASSLVSTGELFF.

The rearrangement joins TRBV18 to TRBJ2-7; D is undetermined. Trimming removed 2 bases from V and 3 bases from J, with 5 bases in between. Germline V gives CDR1 KGHSH, CDR2 LQKENI. The CDR3 is 12 amino acids. CDR3 sequence (DNA): TGTGCCAGCTCACCAACCAGCTACGAGCAGTACTTC. It encodes CASSPTSYEQYF.

The rearrangement joins TRBV28 to TRBJ2-2; 8 bases map to TRBD1. J lost 3 bases, V lost 2 bases, and 11 bases had no gene match. The V gene's germline CDR1 is MDHEN and CDR2 SYDVKM. This CDR3 is 18 amino acids long. CDR3 bases: TGTGCCAGCAGTTTAGATAGGACAGGGACAATGTACACCGGGGAGCTGTTTTTT. Amino acids: CASSLDRTGTMYTGELFF.

The CDR3 nucleotides read TGTGCCAGCAGCTTAGTTACAGGGGACTATGGCTACACCTTC. Amino acids: CASSLVTGDYGYTF. The chain has TRBV7-2 and TRBJ1-2; 7 nucleotides match TRBD1. Germline lookup yields CDR1 SGHTA and CDR2 FQGNSA. The CDR3 length is 14 residues. The V and J ends lost 1 base and 3 bases, in that order; junction bases with no gene match: 2.

This chain joins TRBV4-1 and TRBJ2-1, with TRBD1 matching over 9 bases. Losses at the gene ends were 5 bases for V and 9 bases for J; bases not matched to a gene: 11. CDR1 MGHRA and CDR2 YSYEKL come from the germline V gene. The CDR3 loop spans 15 amino acids. CDR3 in amino acids: CASSGGTGSGGEQFF. The CDR3 region has the DNA TGCGCCAGCAGCGGAGGGACAGGGTCAGGGGGTGAGCAGTTCTTC.

The chain couples TRBV15 to TRBJ2-7; D unresolved. The CDR3 length is 14 residues. Germline loops: CDR1 LNHNV, CDR2 YYDKDF (reference sequence). Trimming left V 3 bases short and J 2 bases short, with 11 bases between. The CDR3 DNA reads TGTGCCACCAGCAGGAGATCAGGTGCCTACGAGCAGTACTTC. Its protein product is CATSRRSGAYEQYF. The variable domain in full, with the rest retrieved from reference TRBV15 and TRBJ2-7, is DAMVIQNPRYQVTQFGKPVTLSCSQTLNHNVMYWYQQKSSQAPKLLFHYYDKDFNNEADTPDNFQSRRPNTSFCFLDIRSPGLGDTAMYLCATSRRSGAYEQYFGPGTRLTVT.

The chain's CDR3 is CASSLDGQGYTDTQYF. The CDR3 DNA reads as TGCGCCAGCAGCTTGGATGGGCAGGGATACACAGATACGCAGTATTTT. The chain combines TRBV5-1 with TRBJ2-3, with D possibly matching TRBD1 (5 bases). The CDR3 totals 16 residues. Deletions cut 0 bases from V and 2 bases from J, with 13 bases between. CDR1 is SGHRS, CDR2 YFSETQ, per germline.

This sequence joins TRBV7-9 and TRBJ1-1; no firm D call. V dropped 2 bases and J dropped 3 bases, with 16 bases sitting between them. Looked up from germline, CDR1 is SEHNR and CDR2 is FQNEAQ (reference sequence). This CDR3 is built from 16 residues. CDR3 sequence reads: CASSLIVVWEDTEAFF. CDR3 nucleotides: TGTGCCAGCAGCTTAATCGTGGTCTGGGAGGACACTGAAGCTTTCTTT. The variable domain in full, completed from reference TRBV7-9 and TRBJ1-1, reads DTGVSQNPRHKITKRGQNVTFRCDPISEHNRLYWYRQTLGQGPEFLTYFQNEAQLEKSRLLSDRFSAERPKGSFSTLEIQRTEQGDSAMYLCASSLIVVWEDTEAFFGQGTRLTVV.

This chain links TRBV28 with TRBJ1-6; TRBD1 might be the D (5 bases). V dropped 6 bases and J dropped 9 bases, with 15 bases sitting between them. Looked up from germline, CDR1 is MDHEN and CDR2 is SYDVKM. The CDR3 runs 14 residues. The CDR3 region has the DNA TGTGCCAGCAGGGGGACTACTGGCCGTTCACCCCTCCACTTT. It codes for CASRGTTGRSPLHF.

V gene TRBV4-1 combines with J gene TRBJ2-3; 9 nucleotides match TRBD2. V lost 0 bases to trimming and J lost 0 bases; unmatched junction nucleotides: 16. The CDR3 runs to 21 residues. Germline V lookup: CDR1 MGHRA, CDR2 YSYEKL. Here the CDR3 reads CASSQEEGGPLAGPSTDTQYF. In DNA, the CDR3 is TGCGCCAGCAGCCAAGAGGAGGGGGGGCCCCTAGCGGGGCCTAGCACAGATACGCAGTATTTT.

This chain joins TRBV30 and TRBJ2-4; D may be TRBD2 (6 bases). The CDR3 loop spans 16 amino acids. CDR1 is GTSNPN and CDR2 is SVGIG in the germline V gene (reference sequence). Trimming pared 4 bases from V and 1 base from J, leaving 17 bases between. CDR3 amino acids: CAWNLGAAGAKNIQYF. CDR3 in DNA: TGTGCCTGGAATTTAGGGGCGGCGGGGGCCAAAAACATTCAGTACTTC.

This chain uses TRBV7-9 with TRBJ2-1, with 11 bases aligning to TRBD1. V lost 8 bases, J lost 4 bases, and 7 bases stayed unmatched. CDR3 size: 15 residues. CDR1 and CDR2 from the germline V gene are SEHNR and FQNEAQ (reference sequence). CDR3 residues: CASQAGTGGYNEQFF. The DNA for the CDR3 is TGTGCCAGCCAAGCCGGGACAGGGGGTTACAATGAGCAGTTCTTC.

The genes are TRBV23-1 and TRBJ1-2; 12 positions match TRBD1. TRBV23-1 has ORF status, its function being uncertain. V trimming: 0 bases; J trimming: 8 bases; junction bases outside the gene matches: 10. The CDR3 contains 17 residues. CDR3 bases: TGCGCCAGCAGTCAATCGTTTAGGGACAGGGGGCAGGAAGGCTACACCTTC. Translating it yields CASSQSFRDRGQEGYTF.

The chain has TRBV7-2 and TRBJ2-7; 8 bases line up with TRBD2. There are 15 residues in the CDR3. The V gene's germline CDR1 is SGHTA and CDR2 FQGNSA. V lost 2 bases to trimming and J lost 6 bases; unmatched junction nucleotides: 9. The DNA for the CDR3 is TGTGCCAGCAGCTTATACGGGAGGGCCTCGGCCGAGCAGTACTTC. It specifies CASSLYGRASAEQYF.

This chain links TRBV7-3 with TRBJ2-7, with 9 bases matching TRBD2. In germline, CDR1 is SGHTA, CDR2 FQGTGA. J lost 7 bases, V lost 2 bases, and 6 bases had no gene match. CDR3 length: 14 amino acids. The CDR3 nucleotides read TGTGCCAGCAGCTTACAGACTAGCGGTGGTGAGCAGTACTTC. As protein: CASSLQTSGGEQYF.

The chain uses TRBV15 and TRBJ1-6; 9 bases agree with TRBD1. This CDR3 has 14 residues. Germline CDR1 and CDR2: LNHNV and YYDKDF (reference sequence). With V trimmed by 9 bases and J by 5 bases, 5 bases remained unmatched. The CDR3 protein is CATRTGGHNSPLHF. The CDR3 nucleotides are TGTGCCACTAGAACAGGGGGCCATAATTCACCCCTCCACTTT.